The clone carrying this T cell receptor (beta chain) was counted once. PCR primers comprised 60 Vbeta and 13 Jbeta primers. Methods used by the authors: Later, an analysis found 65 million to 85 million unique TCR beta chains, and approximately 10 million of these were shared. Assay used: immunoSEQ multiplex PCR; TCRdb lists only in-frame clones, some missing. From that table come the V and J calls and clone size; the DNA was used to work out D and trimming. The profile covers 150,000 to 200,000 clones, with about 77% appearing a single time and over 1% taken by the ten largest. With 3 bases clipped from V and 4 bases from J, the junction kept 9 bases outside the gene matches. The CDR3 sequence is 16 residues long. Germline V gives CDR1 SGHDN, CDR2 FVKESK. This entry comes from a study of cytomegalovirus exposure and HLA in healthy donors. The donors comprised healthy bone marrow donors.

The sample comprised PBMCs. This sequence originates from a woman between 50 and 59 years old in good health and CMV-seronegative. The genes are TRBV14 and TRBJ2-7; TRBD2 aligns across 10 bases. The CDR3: CASSQNERGGVYEQYF. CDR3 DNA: TGTGCCAGCAGCCAGAACGAGCGGGGGGGTGTGTACGAGCAGTACTTC.